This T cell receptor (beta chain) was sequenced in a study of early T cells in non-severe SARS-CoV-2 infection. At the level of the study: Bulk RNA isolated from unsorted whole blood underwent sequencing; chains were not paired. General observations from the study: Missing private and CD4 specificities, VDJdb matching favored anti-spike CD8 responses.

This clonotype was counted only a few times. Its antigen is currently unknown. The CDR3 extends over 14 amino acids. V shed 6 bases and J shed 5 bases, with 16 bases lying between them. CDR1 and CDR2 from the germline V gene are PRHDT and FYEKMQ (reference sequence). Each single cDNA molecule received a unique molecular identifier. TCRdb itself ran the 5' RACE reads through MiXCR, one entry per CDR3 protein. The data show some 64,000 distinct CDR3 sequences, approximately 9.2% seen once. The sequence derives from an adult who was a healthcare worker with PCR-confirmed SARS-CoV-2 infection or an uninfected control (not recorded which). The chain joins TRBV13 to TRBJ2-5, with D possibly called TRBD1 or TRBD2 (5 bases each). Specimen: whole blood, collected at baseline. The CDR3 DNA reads TGTGCCAGCAGTCCCCGGGACGGCGGGGAGACCCAGTACTTC. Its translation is CASSPRDGGETQYF.